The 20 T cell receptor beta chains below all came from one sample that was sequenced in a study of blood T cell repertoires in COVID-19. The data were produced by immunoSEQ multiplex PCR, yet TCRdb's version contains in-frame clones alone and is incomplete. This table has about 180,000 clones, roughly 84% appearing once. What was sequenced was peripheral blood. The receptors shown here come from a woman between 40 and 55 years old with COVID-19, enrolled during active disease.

CDR3 residues: CASSPLPSGNQPQHF. CDR3 bases: TGTGCCAGCTCACCTCTACCTTCAGGGAATCAGCCCCAGCATTTT. The chain uses TRBV18 and TRBJ1-5; weak D call: TRBD1 (5 bases). From germline, CDR1 is KGHSH and CDR2 LQKENI. Trimming shortened V by 3 bases and J by 4 bases, and 13 bases separated the two germline ends. The CDR3 has 15 residues.

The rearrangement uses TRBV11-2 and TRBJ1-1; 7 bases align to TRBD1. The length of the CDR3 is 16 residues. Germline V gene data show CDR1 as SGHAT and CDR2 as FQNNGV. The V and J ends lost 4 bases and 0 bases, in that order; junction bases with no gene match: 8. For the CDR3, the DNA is TGTGCCAGCAGCTCGACCTGGAGGGGGCTGAACACTGAAGCTTTCTTT. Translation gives CASSSTWRGLNTEAFF.

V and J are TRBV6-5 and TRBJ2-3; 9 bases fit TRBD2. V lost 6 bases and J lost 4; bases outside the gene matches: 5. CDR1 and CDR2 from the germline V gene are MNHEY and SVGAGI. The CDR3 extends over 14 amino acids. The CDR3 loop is CASRGLAGPDTQYF. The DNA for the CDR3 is TGTGCCAGCAGAGGGCTAGCGGGACCAGATACGCAGTATTTT.

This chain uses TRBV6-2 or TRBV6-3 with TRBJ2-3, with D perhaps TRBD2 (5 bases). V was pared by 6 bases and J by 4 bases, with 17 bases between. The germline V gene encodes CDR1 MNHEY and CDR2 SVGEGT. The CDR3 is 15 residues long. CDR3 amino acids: CASSLLGRVADTQYF. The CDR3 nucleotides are TGTGCCAGCAGCCTACTAGGACGGGTCGCAGATACGCAGTATTTT.

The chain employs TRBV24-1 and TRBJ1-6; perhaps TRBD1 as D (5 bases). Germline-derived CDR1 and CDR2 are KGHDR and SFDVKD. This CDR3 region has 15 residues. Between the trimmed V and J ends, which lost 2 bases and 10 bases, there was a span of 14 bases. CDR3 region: CATSDSQAPSSPLHF. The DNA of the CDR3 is TGTGCCACCAGTGATTCACAGGCCCCCTCCTCACCCCTCCACTTT.

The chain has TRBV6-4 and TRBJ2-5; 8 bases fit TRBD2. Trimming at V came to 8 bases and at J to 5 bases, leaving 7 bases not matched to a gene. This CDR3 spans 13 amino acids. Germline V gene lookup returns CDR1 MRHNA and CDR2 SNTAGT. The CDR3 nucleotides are TGTGCCAGCTCCCGGACTAGCTCGGAGACCCAGTACTTC. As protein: CASSRTSSETQYF.

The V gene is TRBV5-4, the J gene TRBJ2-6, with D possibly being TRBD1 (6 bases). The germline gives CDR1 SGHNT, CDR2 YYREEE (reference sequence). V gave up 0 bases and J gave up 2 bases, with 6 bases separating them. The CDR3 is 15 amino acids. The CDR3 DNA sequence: TGTGCCAGCAGCTTGGAGGGGGCTGGGGCCAACGTCCTGACTTTC. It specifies CASSLEGAGANVLTF.

The DNA for the CDR3 is TGCAGCGTTGCTTGGCGGGGGGCCTACGAGCAGTACTTC. It yields the protein CSVAWRGAYEQYF. This sequence joins TRBV29-1 and TRBJ2-7; TRBD2 agrees at 8 bases. The V gene's germline CDR1 is SQVTM and CDR2 ANQGSEA. V shed 4 bases and J 2 bases; nucleotides not matched to a gene: 4. There are 13 residues in the CDR3.

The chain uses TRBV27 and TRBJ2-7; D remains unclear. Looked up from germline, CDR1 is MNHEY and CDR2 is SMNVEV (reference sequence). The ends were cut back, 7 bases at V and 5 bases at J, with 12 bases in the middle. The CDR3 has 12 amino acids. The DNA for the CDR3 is TGTGCCAGCATCTCCTGGGCCCACGAGCAGTACTTC. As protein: CASISWAHEQYF.

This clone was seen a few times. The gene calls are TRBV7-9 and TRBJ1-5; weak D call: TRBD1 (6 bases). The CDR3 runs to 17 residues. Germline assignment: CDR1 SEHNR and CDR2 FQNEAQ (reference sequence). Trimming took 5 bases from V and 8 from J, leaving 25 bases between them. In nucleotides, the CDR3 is TGTGCCAGCAGCCGATCTCAGACAGGTGTGGTGTCGGAGCCCCAGCATTTT. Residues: CASSRSQTGVVSEPQHF. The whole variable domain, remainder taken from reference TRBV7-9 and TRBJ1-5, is DTGVSQNPRHKITKRGQNVTFRCDPISEHNRLYWYRQTLGQGPEFLTYFQNEAQLEKSRLLSDRFSAERPKGSFSTLEIQRTEQGDSAMYLCASSRSQTGVVSEPQHFGDGTRLSIL.

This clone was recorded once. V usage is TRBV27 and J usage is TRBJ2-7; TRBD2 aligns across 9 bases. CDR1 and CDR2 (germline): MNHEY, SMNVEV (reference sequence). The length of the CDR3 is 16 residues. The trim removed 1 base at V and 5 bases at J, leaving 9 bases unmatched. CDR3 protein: CASSLLVGSGSHEQYF. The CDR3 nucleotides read TGTGCCAGCAGTTTATTAGTCGGTAGCGGGAGCCACGAGCAGTACTTC.

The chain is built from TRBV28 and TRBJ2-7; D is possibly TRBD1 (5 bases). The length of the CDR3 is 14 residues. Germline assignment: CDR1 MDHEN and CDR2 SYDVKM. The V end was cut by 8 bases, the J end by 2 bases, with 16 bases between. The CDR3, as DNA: TGTGCCAGCGGCACGACAGTGCCTACCTACGAGCAGTACTTC. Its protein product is CASGTTVPTYEQYF. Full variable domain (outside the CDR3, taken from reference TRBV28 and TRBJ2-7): DVKVTQSSRYLVKRTGEKVFLECVQDMDHENMFWYRQDPGLGLRLIYFSYDVKMKEKGDIPEGYSVSREKKERFSLILESASTNQTSMYLCASGTTVPTYEQYFGPGTRLTVT.

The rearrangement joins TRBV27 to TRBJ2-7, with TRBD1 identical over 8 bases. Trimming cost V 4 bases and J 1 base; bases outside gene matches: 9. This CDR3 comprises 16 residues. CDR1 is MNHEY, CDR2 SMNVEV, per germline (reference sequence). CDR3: CASSSLPGGPSYEQYF. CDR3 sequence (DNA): TGTGCCAGCAGTTCACTCCCAGGGGGCCCTTCCTACGAGCAGTACTTC.

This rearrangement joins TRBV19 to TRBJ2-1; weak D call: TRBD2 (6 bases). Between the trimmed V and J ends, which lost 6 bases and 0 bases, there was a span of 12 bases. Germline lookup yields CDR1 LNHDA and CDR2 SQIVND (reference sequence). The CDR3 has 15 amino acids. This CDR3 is CASRTGRGSYNEQFF. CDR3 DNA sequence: TGTGCCAGTAGGACGGGGCGGGGCTCCTACAATGAGCAGTTCTTC.

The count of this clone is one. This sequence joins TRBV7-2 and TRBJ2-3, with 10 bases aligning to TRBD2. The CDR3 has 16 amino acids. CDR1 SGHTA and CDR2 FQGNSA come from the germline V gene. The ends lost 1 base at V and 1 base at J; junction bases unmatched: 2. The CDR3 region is CASSLVGTSGTDTQYF. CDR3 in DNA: TGTGCCAGCAGCTTAGTTGGGACTAGCGGCACAGATACGCAGTATTTT.

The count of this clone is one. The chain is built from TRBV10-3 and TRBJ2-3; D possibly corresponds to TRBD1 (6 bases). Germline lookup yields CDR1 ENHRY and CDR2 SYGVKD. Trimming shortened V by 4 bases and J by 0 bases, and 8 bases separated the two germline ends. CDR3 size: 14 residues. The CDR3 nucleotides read TGTGCCATCAGTGCCGGACAGAGCACAGATACGCAGTATTTT. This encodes CAISAGQSTDTQYF.

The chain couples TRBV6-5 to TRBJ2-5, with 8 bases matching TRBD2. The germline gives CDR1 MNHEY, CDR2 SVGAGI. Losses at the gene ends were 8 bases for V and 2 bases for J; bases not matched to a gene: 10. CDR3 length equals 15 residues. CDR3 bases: TGTGCCAGCTGCCCCGGTAGCGGGGAACAAGAGACCCAGTACTTC. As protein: CASCPGSGEQETQYF.

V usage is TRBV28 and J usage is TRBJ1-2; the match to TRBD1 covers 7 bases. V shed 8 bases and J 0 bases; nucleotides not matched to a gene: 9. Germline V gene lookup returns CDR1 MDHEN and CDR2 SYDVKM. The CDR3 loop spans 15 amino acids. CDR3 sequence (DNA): TGTGCCAGCGGCCAACAGGGGTTAGCTAACTATGGCTACACCTTC. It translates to CASGQQGLANYGYTF.

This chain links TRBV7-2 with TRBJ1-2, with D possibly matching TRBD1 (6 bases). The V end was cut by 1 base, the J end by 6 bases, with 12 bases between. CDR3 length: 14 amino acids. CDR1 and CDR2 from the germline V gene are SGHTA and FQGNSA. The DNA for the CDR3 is TGTGCCAGCAGCTTAGTCACAGGGTGGGATGGCTACACCTTC. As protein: CASSLVTGWDGYTF.

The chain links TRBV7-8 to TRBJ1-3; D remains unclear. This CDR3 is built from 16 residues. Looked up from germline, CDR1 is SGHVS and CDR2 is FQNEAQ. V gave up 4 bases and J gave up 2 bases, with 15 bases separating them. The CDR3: CASSSSGYNAGNTIYF. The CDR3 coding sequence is TGTGCCAGCAGCTCTTCAGGATATAATGCTGGAAACACCATATATTTT.